This entry features one TCR beta chain sequence. These data are taken from a study of control samples from healthy donors and cancer patients. Only in-frame clones appear in the TCRdb table, and some are missing; sequencing was by immunoSEQ multiplex PCR. The table has roughly 130,000 clones, about 95% seen once; the top ten hold about 4%. Germline assignment: CDR1 LGHDT and CDR2 YNNKEL (reference sequence). V shed 3 bases and J shed 2 bases, with 13 bases lying between them. The CDR3 contains 15 residues. What was sequenced was blood. The receptor comes from a man aged 25-40 years in good health. The V call is TRBV3-1 (or the pseudogene TRBV3-2), the J call TRBJ1-2; no clear D gene. As DNA, the CDR3 is TGTGCCAGCAGCCAGACACCGTACCTCAACTATGGCTACACCTTC. This translates into CASSQTPYLNYGYTF.